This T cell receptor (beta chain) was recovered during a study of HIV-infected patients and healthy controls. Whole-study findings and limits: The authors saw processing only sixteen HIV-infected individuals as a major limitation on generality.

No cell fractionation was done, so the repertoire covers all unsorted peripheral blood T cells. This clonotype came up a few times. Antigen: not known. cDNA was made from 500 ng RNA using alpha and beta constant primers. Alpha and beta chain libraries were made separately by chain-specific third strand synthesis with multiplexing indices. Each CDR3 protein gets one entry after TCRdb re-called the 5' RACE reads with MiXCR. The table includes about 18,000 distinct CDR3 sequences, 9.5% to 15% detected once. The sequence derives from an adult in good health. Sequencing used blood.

CDR3 loop: CSASNDEKLFF. DNA for the CDR3: TGCAGTGCTAGTAATGATGAAAAACTGTTTTTT. The rearrangement links TRBV20-1 to TRBJ1-4; unclear D gene. Between the trimmed V and J ends, which lost 3 bases and 6 bases, there was a span of 5 bases. The CDR3 extends over 11 amino acids. The germline CDR1 and CDR2 sequences are DFQATT and SNEGSKA (reference sequence).